Listed below are T cell receptor beta chains from one sample, sequenced in a study of T cells after yellow fever vaccination. A single record per CDR3 protein comes from TCRdb applying MiXCR to the 5' RACE reads. The profile shows 300,000 or so distinct CDR3 sequences, less than 9.5% of them singletons. Specimen: PBMCs, collected around 45 days after the first yellow fever vaccination. These receptors all come from a man aged 18-30 years who received the YFV17D yellow fever vaccine. CDR3s include the opening cysteine and the closing phenylalanine or tryptophan. A D gene is named only where the DNA matches it firmly. Rows give clone size only sometimes, using once, few, many, or a class for an expanded clone.

clone_size j_call v_call d_call cdr3_aa cdr3_nt
few TRBJ1-6 TRBV6-1 TRBD1 CASRPGQLSSPLHF TGTGCCAGCAGACCGGGACAGTTGTCTTCACCCCTCCACTTT
- TRBJ2-5 TRBV28 TRBD2 CASSSRLAGAWETQYF TGTGCCAGCAGCTCCCGACTAGCGGGGGCCTGGGAGACCCAGTACTTC
- TRBJ1-2 TRBV4-1 - CASSQEPQKGTYSYGYTF TGCGCCAGCAGCCAAGAACCTCAGAAAGGGACCTATTCCTATGGCTACACCTTC
many TRBJ2-4 TRBV20-1 - CSAREITKNIQYF TGCAGTGCTAGAGAGATCACCAAAAACATTCAGTACTTC
few TRBJ2-5 TRBV20-1 - CSARGKDRGTQYF TGCAGTGCTAGAGGCAAGGACCGAGGGACCCAGTACTTC
- TRBJ2-1 TRBV5-1 TRBD2 CASSLMGGGYNEQFF TGCGCCAGCAGCTTGATGGGGGGGGGTTACAATGAGCAGTTCTTC
many TRBJ2-1 TRBV20-1 TRBD2 CSARDPSGGSYNEQFF TGCAGTGCTAGAGACCCTAGCGGGGGCTCCTACAATGAGCAGTTCTTC
many TRBJ1-2 TRBV2 - CASSDSAYYGYTF TGTGCCAGCAGTGATTCGGCTTACTATGGCTACACCTTC
few TRBJ1-6 TRBV6-4 - CASSDGQDLNSPLHF TGTGCCAGCAGTGACGGGCAGGACTTGAATTCACCCCTCCACTTT
- TRBJ1-6 TRBV12-3/TRBV12-4 - CASSLGAGVNSPLHF TGTGCCAGCAGTTTGGGGGCAGGGGTTAATTCACCCCTCCACTTT
many TRBJ1-1 TRBV4-1 - CASSHGIKAFF TGCGCCAGCAGCCACGGGATCAAAGCTTTCTTT
few TRBJ1-4 TRBV4-3 - CASSQDLGRGTNEKLFF TGCGCCAGCAGCCAAGATCTAGGACGGGGAACTAATGAAAAACTGTTTTTT
- TRBJ1-2 TRBV19 - CASSIRPSNYGYTF TGTGCCAGTAGTATCAGGCCCTCTAACTATGGCTACACCTTC
few TRBJ2-7 TRBV10-3 TRBD2 CAISEWSGGTYEQYF TGTGCCATCAGTGAGTGGAGCGGGGGGACCTACGAGCAGTACTTC
few TRBJ2-1 TRBV20-1 TRBD2 CSAPKPGLPNNEQFF TGCAGTGCCCCTAAGCCGGGACTACCCAACAATGAGCAGTTCTTC
few TRBJ1-1 TRBV6-1 TRBD1 CASNQGDVPEAFF TGTGCCAGCAATCAGGGGGATGTGCCTGAAGCTTTCTTT
few TRBJ1-2 TRBV7-2 TRBD1 CASSSATGTGRNGYTF TGTGCCAGCAGCTCCGCGACCGGGACAGGGAGAAATGGCTACACCTTC
- TRBJ1-1 TRBV7-8 - CASSFSGPSEAFF TGTGCCAGCAGCTTTTCGGGACCGAGTGAAGCTTTCTTT
few TRBJ2-3 TRBV5-1 TRBD2 CASSSYRGTSPTDTQYF TGCGCCAGCAGCTCCTATCGGGGGACTAGCCCCACAGATACGCAGTATTTT
many TRBJ2-5 TRBV4-1 - CASSQDPMGETQYF TGCGCCAGCAGCCAAGATCCGATGGGAGAGACCCAGTACTTC
- TRBJ2-1 TRBV18 - CASSPAGETFF TGTGCCAGCTCACCAGCAGGGGAGACGTTCTTC
- TRBJ1-5 TRBV4-2 - CASSQGLQSNQPQHF TGTGCCAGCAGCCAAGGGCTACAGAGCAATCAGCCCCAGCATTTT
many TRBJ1-4 TRBV6-5 - CASSRAGAQDEKLFF TGTGCCAGCAGCAGAGCCGGGGCGCAGGATGAAAAACTGTTTTTT
few TRBJ2-7 TRBV15 - CATSRDRVRAQSF TGTGCCACCAGCAGAGATCGCGTCAGGGCCCAGAGCTTC
- TRBJ1-4 TRBV20-1 - CSAMRETNEKLFF TGCAGTGCTATGAGGGAAACTAATGAAAAACTGTTTTTT
few TRBJ2-3 TRBV7-2 - CASSLRRTSTDTQYF TGTGCCAGCAGCTTACGGAGAACTAGCACAGATACGCAGTATTTT
few TRBJ1-6 TRBV6-2/TRBV6-3 - CASGDRRYSPLHF TGTGCCAGCGGAGACAGGAGGTATTCACCCCTCCACTTT
once TRBJ2-3 TRBV11-2 TRBD2 CASRPTSGSTDTQYF TGTGCCAGCAGACCGACTAGCGGTAGCACAGATACGCAGTATTTT
- TRBJ1-1 TRBV19 - CASSIDGPSLGAFF TGTGCCAGTAGTATAGACGGACCAAGTCTCGGAGCTTTCTTT
- TRBJ1-4 TRBV5-1 - CASSRSRSDEKLFF TGCGCCAGCTCCCGCTCGCGATCGGACGAAAAACTGTTTTTT
few TRBJ2-6 TRBV12-3/TRBV12-4 TRBD1 CASRLAGTGDSGANVLTF TGTGCCAGCAGACTGGCGGGGACAGGGGACTCTGGGGCCAACGTCCTGACTTTC
- TRBJ1-3 TRBV4-3 TRBD1 CASSHRDSGNTIYF TGCGCCAGCAGCCATCGGGACAGTGGAAACACCATATATTTT
many TRBJ1-6 TRBV4-3 TRBD1 CASSSGQGASPLHF TGCGCCAGCAGCTCAGGACAGGGGGCTTCACCCCTCCACTTT
- TRBJ1-4 TRBV2 - CASNGESEKLFF TGTGCCAGCAATGGGGAGAGTGAAAAACTGTTTTTT
few TRBJ1-5 TRBV7-2 - CASSLRIRGGPNQPQHF TGTGCCAGCAGCTTACGGATCCGGGGGGGGCCCAATCAGCCCCAGCATTTT
- TRBJ1-3 TRBV4-3 - CASSQGTGTSGNTIYF TGCGCCAGCAGCCAAGGGACGGGGACCTCTGGAAACACCATATATTTT
few TRBJ1-1 TRBV9 - CASSVGSGNTEAFF TGTGCCAGCAGCGTAGGCTCGGGGAACACTGAAGCTTTCTTT
many TRBJ2-1 TRBV20-1 TRBD2 CSAPGLANEQFF TGCAGTGCTCCTGGACTAGCCAATGAGCAGTTCTTC
few TRBJ2-1 TRBV3-1 TRBD2 CASSQFLAGAYNEQFF TGTGCCAGCAGCCAATTCCTAGCGGGGGCCTACAATGAGCAGTTCTTC
- TRBJ2-3 TRBV6-5 - CASSWGSFPDTQYF TGTGCCAGCAGTTGGGGTAGTTTCCCAGATACGCAGTATTTT
few TRBJ2-3 TRBV20-1 - CSASRVGGTSTDTQYF TGCAGTGCTTCTAGGGTGGGCGGGACGAGCACAGATACGCAGTATTTT
- TRBJ2-5 TRBV7-8 - CASRTGARFQETQYF TGTGCCAGCAGAACGGGGGCCCGATTCCAAGAGACCCAGTACTTC
once TRBJ2-3 TRBV7-2 - CASSLGWGGDTDTQYF TGTGCCAGCAGCTTAGGATGGGGCGGGGACACAGATACGCAGTATTTT
few TRBJ2-3 TRBV5-4 - CASSPGVRTSTDTQYF TGTGCCAGCAGCCCGGGGGTACGGACTAGCACAGATACGCAGTATTTT
- TRBJ1-2 TRBV6-2/TRBV6-3 TRBD1 CASSPTFMTGTTNYGYTF TGTGCCAGCAGTCCAACCTTTATGACAGGGACAACTAACTATGGCTACACCTTC
- TRBJ1-1 TRBV7-9 - CASSPPVDTEAFF TGTGCCAGCAGCCCCCCCGTAGACACCGAAGCTTTCTTT
- TRBJ2-3 TRBV7-2 TRBD1 CASTLGQGVTDTQYF TGTGCCAGCACCTTAGGACAGGGGGTCACAGATACGCAGTATTTT
few TRBJ1-2 TRBV6-2/TRBV6-3 - CASRTGHVTRWNYGYTF TGTGCCAGCAGGACGGGCCACGTGACAAGGTGGAACTATGGCTACACCTTC
many TRBJ1-5 TRBV18 - CASSPGSNQPQHF TGTGCCAGCTCACCTGGCAGCAATCAGCCCCAGCATTTT
many TRBJ2-2 TRBV3-1 TRBD1 CASSLGTENTGELFF TGTGCCAGCAGTCTCGGGACAGAGAACACCGGGGAGCTGTTTTTT
- TRBJ1-1 TRBV5-1 - CASKRQRNTEAFF TGCGCCAGCAAAAGGCAAAGAAACACTGAAGCTTTCTTT